These T cell receptor beta chains were read from a single sample in a study of blood T cell dynamics during melanoma immunotherapy. The repertoire was sequenced with immunoSEQ multiplex PCR; TCRdb's copy has only in-frame clones and lacks some. The top ten hold roughly 6.7% of the sample, which has 6,500 to 10,000 clones, 87% seen once. The source material was blood, sampled from a patient treated with checkpoint blockade. These receptors all stem from a human donor with melanoma. Both conserved end residues are part of each CDR3. D genes are given only for firm matches. Rows give clone size only sometimes, using once, few, many, or a class for an expanded clone.

V gene	clone size	J gene	D gene	CDR3 length	CDR3 DNA	CDR3 protein
TRBV14	-	TRBJ2-7	-	16	TGTGCCAGCAGCCTATACGGACGGGGGAGCTCCTACGAGCAGTACTTC	CASSLYGRGSSYEQYF
TRBV27	-	TRBJ1-5	-	15	TGTGCCAGCAGTTGGGGGGGGGCGATCAATCAGCCCCAGCATTTT	CASSWGGAINQPQHF
TRBV4-1	-	TRBJ1-4	-	15	TGCGCCAGCAGCCCCGGTGAGAGGGGTCGGGAAAAACTGTTTTTT	CASSPGERGREKLFF
TRBV6-5	-	TRBJ2-7	-	14	TGTGCCAGCAGTTACGGGGACGGACCCTACGAGCAGTACTTC	CASSYGDGPYEQYF
TRBV11-2	few	TRBJ1-2	-	16	TGTGCCAGCAGCTTACATGGTGGAGGGACTAACTATGGCTACACCTTC	CASSLHGGGTNYGYTF
TRBV9	-	TRBJ2-7	-	13	TGTGCCAGCAGCGTAGAAACAGGGTGGGAGCAGTACTTC	CASSVETGWEQYF
TRBV27	-	TRBJ2-1	TRBD1	14	TGTGCCAGGGCCCGGGACAGGAGTGTGGATGAGCAGTTCTTC	CARARDRSVDEQFF
TRBV15	-	TRBJ1-4	TRBD1	15	TGTGCCACCAGCAGAGATGGACAGGGTAGTGAAAAACTGTTTTTT	CATSRDGQGSEKLFF
TRBV28	once	TRBJ1-2	TRBD1	16	TGTGCCAGCCGGTACCCGCCGGGACAGGGGGTTTATGGCTACACCTTC	CASRYPPGQGVYGYTF
TRBV19	-	TRBJ2-1	TRBD2	13	TGTGCCAGTAGTACCGGACTAGCGGGTGAGCAGTTCTTC	CASSTGLAGEQFF
TRBV7-9	-	TRBJ1-1	-	12	TGTGCCAGCTCGGGGGGGCCGACTGAAGCTTTCTTT	CASSGGPTEAFF
TRBV15	-	TRBJ1-6	-	15	TGTGCCACCAGCAGAGATGGGGTTCTTCTCTCACCCCTCCACTTT	CATSRDGVLLSPLHF
TRBV7-9	-	TRBJ2-7	TRBD2	16	TGTGCCAGCAGCTCGCGACTAGCGGGTGCCTCCTACGAGCAGTACTTC	CASSSRLAGASYEQYF
TRBV6-5	-	TRBJ1-5	-	15	TGTGCCAGCAGTTACTCAGAGTATAGCAATCAGCCCCAGCATTTT	CASSYSEYSNQPQHF
TRBV19	-	TRBJ2-5	TRBD2	14	TGTGCCAGTAGAGGGGAGGGGTACCAAGAGACCCAGTACTTC	CASRGEGYQETQYF
TRBV7-6	-	TRBJ2-1	-	16	TGTGCCAGCAGCTCCCTAGAAGGAGGGAATCGCAATGAGCAGTTCTTC	CASSSLEGGNRNEQFF
TRBV30	-	TRBJ1-4	-	16	TGTGCCTGGAGTGGGGGAAGGGACTCAACTAATGAAAAACTGTTTTTT	CAWSGGRDSTNEKLFF
TRBV4-2	few	TRBJ2-7	-	15	TGTGCCAGCAGCCAGGATGCAGCGGAAGCCTACGAGCAGTACTTC	CASSQDAAEAYEQYF
TRBV21-1	-	TRBJ2-1	-	19	TGTGCCAGCAGCAAAGTCACTAGCGGGAGGGCCCGGCCCTACAATGAGCAGTTCTTC	CASSKVTSGRARPYNEQFF
TRBV18	few	TRBJ2-7	TRBD1	13	TGTGCCAGCCGGGACAGGGGATCGCTGGTCCAGTACTTC	CASRDRGSLVQYF
TRBV7-2	-	TRBJ2-7	TRBD2	14	TGTGCCAGCAGCTTAGACCCCGGGAGGTTCGAGCAGTACTTC	CASSLDPGRFEQYF
TRBV6-5	once	TRBJ2-3	TRBD2	15	TGTGCCAGCAGTGGGACTAGCGGGGGGTCAGATACGCAGTATTTT	CASSGTSGGSDTQYF
TRBV4-3	-	TRBJ1-1	-	15	TGCGCCAGCAGCCAAGAGGACAGCCCGAACACTGAAGCTTTCTTT	CASSQEDSPNTEAFF
TRBV10-3	-	TRBJ2-7	-	15	TGTGCCAGCAGTGTAGAAAGTTCTAGCGCCTACGAGCAGTACTTC	CASSVESSSAYEQYF
TRBV7-9	-	TRBJ2-1	TRBD2	15	TGTGCCAGCAGCTTCACTAAGGCCGGGGGGAATGAGCAGTTCTTC	CASSFTKAGGNEQFF
TRBV27	-	TRBJ2-4	TRBD1	19	TGTGCCAGCAGATCTCCGGGACAGGGGGCCCCGATAGCCAAAAACATTCAGTACTTC	CASRSPGQGAPIAKNIQYF
TRBV7-9	-	TRBJ1-1	-	14	TGTGCCAGCAGCTTAGGGGGTAGCTACACTGAAGCTTTCTTT	CASSLGGSYTEAFF
TRBV6-5	-	TRBJ1-1	-	12	TGTGCCAGCAGGACAGTGAACACTGAAGCTTTCTTT	CASRTVNTEAFF
TRBV6-5	-	TRBJ2-1	TRBD1	15	TGTGCCAGCAGGGATCCGGGACAGACCTACAATGAGCAGTTCTTC	CASRDPGQTYNEQFF
TRBV7-2	once	TRBJ1-1	-	11	TGTGCCAGCAGCGAGAACACTGAAGCTTTCTTT	CASSENTEAFF
TRBV5-4	-	TRBJ2-6	-	16	TGTGCCAGCAGCTCCCCCTTGCGCTCTGGGGCCAACGTCCTGACTTTC	CASSSPLRSGANVLTF
TRBV15	-	TRBJ1-2	-	13	TGTGCCACCAGCAGAGATGGGAGGGGTGGCTACACCTTC	CATSRDGRGGYTF
TRBV4-2	-	TRBJ1-4	-	15	TGTGCCAGCAGCCCTGGCGGCGGGGGACAAGAAAAACTGTTTTTT	CASSPGGGGQEKLFF